Below, 26 T cell receptor beta chains from the same sample are listed, as sequenced in a study of patients and donors after allogeneic stem cell transplantation. TCRdb used MiXCR to reprocess the RT-PCR reads, holding one entry per CDR3 protein. The table has more than 150,000 distinct CDR3 sequences, about 24% seen once. Specimen: blood, either unsorted or a sorted T cell fraction (not recorded which). Receptor source: a human donor who was either an allogeneic HSCT recipient or a stem cell or donor lymphocyte infusion donor (not recorded which). It is not recorded whose cells these are; they may come from a transplant donor.

This clonotype was counted only a few times. The V gene is TRBV29-1, the J gene TRBJ1-3, with a tentative D call TRBD1 (6 bases). This CDR3 contains 16 residues. Trimming stripped 1 base from V and 2 bases from J, with 15 bases between. Germline V CDR1 and CDR2: SQVTM, ANQGSEA. The CDR3 spells CSVEGSSGVAGNTIYF. In nucleotides, the CDR3 is TGCAGCGTTGAAGGGTCGTCAGGGGTTGCTGGAAACACCATATATTTT.

This clonotype was seen more than once but under ten times. The rearrangement joins TRBV6-6 to TRBJ1-4; a possible D gene is TRBD1 (6 bases). The CDR3 is 14 residues long. Trimming left V 6 bases short and J 8 bases short, with 16 bases between. CDR1 and CDR2 from the germline V gene are MNHNY and SVGAGI (reference sequence). The CDR3, as DNA: TGTGCCAGCAGCCGGGACACTTCGGAGGAAAAACTGTTTTTT. Encoded protein: CASSRDTSEEKLFF.

The CDR3 region is CASRAQGEPQHF. The CDR3 coding sequence is TGTGCCAGTAGAGCACAGGGGGAGCCCCAGCATTTT. The rearrangement joins TRBV19 to TRBJ1-5, with TRBD1 matching over 8 bases. Germline trimming cut 6 bases from V and 8 bases from J; bases unmatched to any gene: 3. Germline CDR1 and CDR2: LNHDA and SQIVND (reference sequence). The length of the CDR3 is 12 residues.

The chain has TRBV24-1 and TRBJ1-1, with D perhaps TRBD1 (5 bases). Trimming removed 12 bases from V and 5 bases from J, with 12 bases in between. The CDR3 consists of 11 residues. CDR1 is KGHDR and CDR2 is SFDVKD in the germline V gene. DNA for the CDR3: TGTGCCGCCGGGGGGAAGACTGAAGCTTTCTTT. Translating it yields CAAGGKTEAFF.

This clonotype occurred a few times. This chain links TRBV29-1 with TRBJ1-1; D remains ambiguous. CDR3 length: 12 amino acids. Germline V lookup: CDR1 SQVTM, CDR2 ANQGSEA. V lost 8 bases and J 7 bases, leaving 17 bases between the germline ends. The CDR3 reads CSPGDGEGEAFF. DNA of the CDR3: TGCAGCCCTGGAGACGGTGAAGGTGAAGCTTTCTTT.

The CDR3 coding sequence is TGTGCCAGCAGTTACGATCTAAGAAGGCATTTT. Translation: CASSYDLRRHF. The chain combines TRBV6-5 with TRBJ1-5; D is uncertain. V was cut by 2 bases and J by 15 bases, with 11 bases left in between. Germline V gene data show CDR1 as MNHEY and CDR2 as SVGAGI. The length of the CDR3 is 11 residues.

This clonotype was observed a handful of times. The chain has TRBV5-1 and TRBJ2-1; no firm D call. Germline-derived CDR1 and CDR2 are SGHRS and YFSETQ. CDR3 length: 11 amino acids. V shed 0 bases and J shed 6 bases, with 1 base lying between them. Here the CDR3 DNA reads TGCGCCAGCAGCTTGGCCAATGAGCAGTTCTTC. This sequence encodes CASSLANEQFF.

V gene TRBV12-3 or TRBV12-4 combines with J gene TRBJ2-5, with D unresolved. V shed 7 bases and J shed 4 bases, with 10 bases lying between them. The CDR3 spans 12 residues. CDR3 region: CASTTLGETQYF. DNA for the CDR3: TGTGCCAGCACCACTCTCGGAGAGACCCAGTACTTC.

This clonotype occurred a few times. The V call is TRBV4-1, the J call TRBJ1-2; D perhaps matches TRBD1 (5 bases). The V and J ends lost 1 base and 3 bases respectively, with 12 bases between them. Germline V gene sequence: CDR1 MGHRA, CDR2 YSYEKL. CDR3 length: 15 residues. The CDR3 here is CASSQAPGRDYGYTF. CDR3 coding DNA: TGCGCCAGCAGCCAAGCTCCGGGGCGAGACTATGGCTACACCTTC.

This clonotype was counted between two and nine times. The chain recombines TRBV9 with TRBJ1-1; 9 bases align to TRBD1. The CDR3 length is 16 residues. V lost 4 bases, J lost 1 base, and 8 bases stayed unmatched. The V gene's germline CDR1 is SGDLS and CDR2 YYNGEE. In DNA form, the CDR3 reads TGTGCCAGCAGCAAGCGGACAGGGGCCTCGAACACTGAAGCTTTCTTT. Amino acids: CASSKRTGASNTEAFF. Together with reference TRBV9 and TRBJ1-1, the CDR3 gives the full variable domain: DSGVTQTPKHLITATGQRVTLRCSPRSGDLSVYWYQQSLDQGLQFLIQYYNGEERAKGNILERFSAQQFPDLHSELNLSSLELGDSALYFCASSKRTGASNTEAFFGQGTRLTVV.

The chain links TRBV12-3 or TRBV12-4 to TRBJ2-5; possibly TRBD1 for D (6 bases). Trimming left V 6 bases short and J 4 bases short, with 15 bases between. The CDR3 has 14 residues. CDR3 bases: TGTGCCAGCAGATGGGGTAGAGGGGGAGAGACCCAGTACTTC. This encodes CASRWGRGGETQYF.

The chain is built from TRBV10-3 and TRBJ1-4; D is perhaps TRBD1 (5 bases). Trimming took off 7 bases at V and 4 bases at J, with 13 bases between the two ends. The CDR3 covers 14 residues. Looked up from germline, CDR1 is ENHRY and CDR2 is SYGVKD. CDR3 sequence reads: CAIKEGTGNEKLFF. In DNA form, the CDR3 reads TGTGCCATCAAAGAGGGGACGGGTAATGAAAAACTGTTTTTT.

This clonotype was counted ten times or more. The rearrangement joins TRBV7-9 to TRBJ1-1; D unclear. Between the trimmed V and J ends, which lost 5 bases and 4 bases, there was a span of 11 bases. CDR1 SEHNR and CDR2 FQNEAQ come from the germline V gene (reference sequence). The CDR3 totals 13 residues. The CDR3 region has the DNA TGTGCCAGCAGCCCCGCGATTGGCACTGAAGCTTTCTTT. This sequence encodes CASSPAIGTEAFF. Supplemented by reference TRBV7-9 and TRBJ1-1, the full variable domain reads DTGVSQNPRHKITKRGQNVTFRCDPISEHNRLYWYRQTLGQGPEFLTYFQNEAQLEKSRLLSDRFSAERPKGSFSTLEIQRTEQGDSAMYLCASSPAIGTEAFFGQGTRLTVV.

The DNA of the CDR3 is TGTGCCAGCAGCCCCCCAGTCGGGGGGCAGTCGGCAGATACGCAGTATTTT. Its translation is CASSPPVGGQSADTQYF. This sequence joins TRBV7-2 and TRBJ2-3; weak D call: TRBD2 (7 bases). V lost 5 bases and J lost 4, with 22 bases in between. The CDR3 totals 17 residues. Germline values: CDR1 SGHTA, CDR2 FQGNSA.

The V and J genes are TRBV29-1 and TRBJ2-5; 10 bases map to TRBD2. Germline loops: CDR1 SQVTM, CDR2 ANQGSEA. This CDR3 is built from 14 residues. J lost 7 bases, V lost 4 bases, and 9 bases had no gene match. The CDR3 DNA follows: TGCAGCGTTGTTCGGACTAGCGGTCCTGGGACCCAGTACTTC. Protein sequence: CSVVRTSGPGTQYF.

The chain is built from TRBV19 and TRBJ1-6; D call uncertain. Trimming left V 11 bases short and J 9 bases short, with 20 bases between. The CDR3 runs to 14 residues. Germline V gene sequence: CDR1 LNHDA, CDR2 SQIVND (reference sequence). CDR3 nucleotide sequence: TGTGCCGCCCAGCGGGCTTCAGGAAGTTCACCCCTCCACTTT. Protein sequence: CAAQRASGSSPLHF.

The chain carries TRBV5-1 and TRBJ2-2, with a possible D match to TRBD2 (5 bases). The CDR3 has 16 residues. Trimming removed 4 bases from V and 4 bases from J, with 17 bases in between. Germline CDR1 SGHRS, CDR2 YFSETQ. The DNA for the CDR3 is TGCGCCAGCAGCCCCGGCCTAGCCCAAAGCACCGGGGAGCTGTTTTTT. It yields the protein CASSPGLAQSTGELFF.

V and J are TRBV7-6 and TRBJ1-2; D is perhaps TRBD1 (6 bases). The CDR3 totals 13 residues. Trimming shortened V by 3 bases and J by 3 bases, and 8 bases separated the two germline ends. From germline, CDR1 is SGHVS and CDR2 FNYEAQ. In DNA form, the CDR3 reads TGTGCCAGCAGCTTCGGACAGCACTATGGCTACACCTTC. It codes for CASSFGQHYGYTF.

This clonotype was counted between two and nine times. The V gene is TRBV7-6, the J gene TRBJ1-1; D is uncertain. The CDR3 sequence is 14 residues long. The V gene lost 5 bases and the J gene lost 3 bases, with 13 bases spanning the gap. CDR1 and CDR2 from the germline V gene are SGHVS and FNYEAQ. Written as DNA, the CDR3 is TGTGCCAGCAGCCTACTTCTTAAGGACACTGAAGCTTTCTTT. Translated, it gives CASSLLLKDTEAFF.

This clonotype was recorded a few times. The chain combines TRBV5-1 with TRBJ2-7; D is ambiguous. Trimming shortened V by 5 bases and J by 3 bases, and 6 bases separated the two germline ends. CDR3 length: 11 residues. The germline gives CDR1 SGHRS, CDR2 YFSETQ. DNA for the CDR3: TGCGCCAGCAGGGACGGCTACGAGCAGTACTTC. Amino acids: CASRDGYEQYF.

This clonotype turned up a few times. The CDR3 here is CASSQSRERNTEAFF. CDR3 nucleotides: TGTGCCAGCAGCCAAAGCAGGGAACGGAACACTGAAGCTTTCTTT. This rearrangement joins TRBV3-1 to TRBJ1-1; TRBD1 is a possible D gene (5 bases). Between the trimmed V and J ends, which lost 2 bases and 1 base, there was a span of 11 bases. The CDR3 totals 15 residues. The germline gives CDR1 LGHDT, CDR2 YNNKEL (reference sequence). Full variable domain (rest looked up from reference TRBV3-1 and TRBJ1-1): DTAVSQTPKYLVTQMGNDKSIKCEQNLGHDTMYWYKQDSKKFLKIMFSYNNKELIINETVPNRFSPKSPDKAHLNLHINSLELGDSAVYFCASSQSRERNTEAFFGQGTRLTVV.

The chain has TRBV6-5 and TRBJ2-3, with TRBD2 matching over 12 bases. CDR1 is MNHEY and CDR2 is SVGAGI in the germline V gene. The CDR3 runs to 15 residues. V lost 5 bases to trimming and J lost 3 bases; unmatched junction nucleotides: 3. The CDR3 protein is CASSPSGGATDTQYF. The CDR3 DNA is TGTGCCAGCAGTCCTAGCGGGGGGGCAACAGATACGCAGTATTTT.

V gene TRBV4-2 combines with J gene TRBJ1-1; 8 positions agree with TRBD1. The ends lost 4 bases at V and 4 bases at J; junction bases unmatched: 5. Germline V gene lookup returns CDR1 LGHNA and CDR2 YNFKEQ. The CDR3 length is 14 residues. The CDR3 is CASSLTGGRTEAFF. The CDR3 DNA follows: TGTGCCAGCAGCCTAACAGGGGGACGCACTGAAGCTTTCTTT.

J is TRBJ2-3 and V is TRBV14; 8 bases line up with TRBD1. The germline CDR1 and CDR2 sequences are SGHDN and FVKESK. CDR3 length equals 15 residues. With V trimmed by 4 bases and J by 4 bases, 7 bases remained unmatched. This CDR3 is CASSRGDRSPDTQYF. CDR3 nucleotides: TGTGCCAGCAGCCGAGGGGACAGGTCCCCAGATACGCAGTATTTT.

The chain recombines TRBV5-1 with TRBJ2-3; D is uncertain. Trimming shortened V by 0 bases and J by 2 bases, and 13 bases separated the two germline ends. The CDR3 is 16 amino acids. Germline assignment: CDR1 SGHRS and CDR2 YFSETQ. CDR3: CASSLEPTVITDTQYF. The CDR3 DNA is TGCGCCAGCAGCTTGGAACCTACGGTGATCACAGATACGCAGTATTTT.

This chain uses TRBV18 with TRBJ1-4; D is unclear. V shed 3 bases and J shed 6 bases, with 11 bases lying between them. The CDR3 runs 14 residues. Germline assignment: CDR1 KGHSH and CDR2 LQKENI. The chain's CDR3 is CASSPRNGDEKLFF. The CDR3 nucleotides read TGTGCCAGCTCACCCCGAAACGGGGATGAAAAACTGTTTTTT.